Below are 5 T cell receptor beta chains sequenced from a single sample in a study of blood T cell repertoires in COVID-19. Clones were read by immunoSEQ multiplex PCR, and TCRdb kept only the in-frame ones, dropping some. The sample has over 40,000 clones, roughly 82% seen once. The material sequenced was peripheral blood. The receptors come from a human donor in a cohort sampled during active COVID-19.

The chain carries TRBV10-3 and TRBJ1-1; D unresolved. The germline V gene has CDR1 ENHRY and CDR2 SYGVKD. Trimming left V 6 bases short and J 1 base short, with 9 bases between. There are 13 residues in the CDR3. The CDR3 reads CAIRRVENTEAFF. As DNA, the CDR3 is TGTGCCATCAGGCGGGTCGAGAACACTGAAGCTTTCTTT.

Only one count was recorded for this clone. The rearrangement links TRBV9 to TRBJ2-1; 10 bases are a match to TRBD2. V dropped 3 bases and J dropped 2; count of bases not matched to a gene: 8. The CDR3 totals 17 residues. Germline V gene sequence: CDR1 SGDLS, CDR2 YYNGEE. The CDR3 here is CASSAISGGSAYNEQFF. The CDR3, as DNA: TGTGCCAGCAGCGCCATTAGCGGGGGGAGTGCCTACAATGAGCAGTTCTTC. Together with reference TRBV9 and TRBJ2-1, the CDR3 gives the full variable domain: DSGVTQTPKHLITATGQRVTLRCSPRSGDLSVYWYQQSLDQGLQFLIQYYNGEERAKGNILERFSAQQFPDLHSELNLSSLELGDSALYFCASSAISGGSAYNEQFFGPGTRLTVL.

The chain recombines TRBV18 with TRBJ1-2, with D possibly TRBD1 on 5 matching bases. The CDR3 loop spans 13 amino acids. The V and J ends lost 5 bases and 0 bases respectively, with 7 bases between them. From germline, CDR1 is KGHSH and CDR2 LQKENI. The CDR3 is CASSGDSNYGYTF. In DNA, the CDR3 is TGTGCCAGCTCAGGGGACTCTAACTATGGCTACACCTTC.

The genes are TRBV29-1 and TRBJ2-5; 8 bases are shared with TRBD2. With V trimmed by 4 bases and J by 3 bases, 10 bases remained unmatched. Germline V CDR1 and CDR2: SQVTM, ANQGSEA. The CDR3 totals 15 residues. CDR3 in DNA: TGCAGCGTTGGGCTAGCGGGTCACGGAGAAGAGACCCAGTACTTC. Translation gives CSVGLAGHGEETQYF.

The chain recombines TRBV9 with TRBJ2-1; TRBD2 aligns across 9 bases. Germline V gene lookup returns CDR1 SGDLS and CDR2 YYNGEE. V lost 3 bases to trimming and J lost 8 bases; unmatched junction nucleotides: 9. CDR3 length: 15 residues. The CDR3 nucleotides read TGTGCCAGCAGCGATAGCGGGAGAGGCTTCGATGAGCAGTTCTTC. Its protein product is CASSDSGRGFDEQFF.